The source of this T cell receptor (beta chain) is a study of response to subunit inactivated influenza vaccine. TCRdb redid the calling of the RT-PCR reads with MiXCR, one entry per CDR3 protein. This table holds fewer than 700,000 distinct CDR3 sequences, about an eighth found once. This clonotype was detected only a few times. The CDR3 is 15 residues long. Germline V gene lookup returns CDR1 SGDLS and CDR2 YYNGEE. The ends lost 6 bases at V and 1 base at J; junction bases unmatched: 6. The material sequenced was PBMCs from blood, taken roughly 45 days after vaccination. This sequence originates from a man aged 50-60 years who received an inactivated influenza vaccine. The chain joins TRBV9 to TRBJ2-2, with 7 bases lining up with TRBD2. The CDR3 region has the DNA TGTGCCAGCAATCGGGAGGAGGTGAACACCGGGGAGCTGTTTTTT. This sequence encodes CASNREEVNTGELFF.